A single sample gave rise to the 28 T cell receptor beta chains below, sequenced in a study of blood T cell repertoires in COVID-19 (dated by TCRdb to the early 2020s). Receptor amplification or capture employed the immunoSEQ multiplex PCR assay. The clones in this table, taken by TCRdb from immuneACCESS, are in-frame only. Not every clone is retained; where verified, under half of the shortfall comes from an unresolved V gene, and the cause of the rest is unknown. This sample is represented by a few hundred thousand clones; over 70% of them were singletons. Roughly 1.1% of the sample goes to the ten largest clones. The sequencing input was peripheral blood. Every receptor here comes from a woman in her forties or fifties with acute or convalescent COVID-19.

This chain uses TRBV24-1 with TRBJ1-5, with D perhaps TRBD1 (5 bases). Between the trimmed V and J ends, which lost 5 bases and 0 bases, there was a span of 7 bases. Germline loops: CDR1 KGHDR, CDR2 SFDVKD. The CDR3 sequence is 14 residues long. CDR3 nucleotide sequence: TGTGCCACCAGTGCAGGGTATAGCAATCAGCCCCAGCATTTT. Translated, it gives CATSAGYSNQPQHF.

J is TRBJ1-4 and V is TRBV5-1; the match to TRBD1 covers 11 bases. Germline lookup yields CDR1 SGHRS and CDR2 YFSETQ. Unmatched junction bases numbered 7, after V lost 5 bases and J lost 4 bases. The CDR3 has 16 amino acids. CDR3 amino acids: CASSWTGGSGNEKLFF. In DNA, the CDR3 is TGCGCCAGCAGTTGGACAGGGGGCAGCGGTAATGAAAAACTGTTTTTT.

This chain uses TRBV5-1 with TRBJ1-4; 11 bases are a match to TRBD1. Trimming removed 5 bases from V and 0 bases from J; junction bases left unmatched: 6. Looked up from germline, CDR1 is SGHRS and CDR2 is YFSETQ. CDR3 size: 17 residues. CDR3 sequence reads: CASRRTGGPTTNEKLFF. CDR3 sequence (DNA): TGCGCCAGCAGGCGGACAGGGGGCCCAACAACTAATGAAAAACTGTTTTTT.

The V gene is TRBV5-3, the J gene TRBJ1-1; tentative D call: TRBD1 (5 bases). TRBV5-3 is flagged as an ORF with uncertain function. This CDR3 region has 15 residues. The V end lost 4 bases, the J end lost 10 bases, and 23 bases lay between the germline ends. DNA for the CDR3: TGTGCCAGAAGCCTCACACCAGGAGGTGGGGGGAGAGCTTTCTTT. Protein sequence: CARSLTPGGGGRAFF.

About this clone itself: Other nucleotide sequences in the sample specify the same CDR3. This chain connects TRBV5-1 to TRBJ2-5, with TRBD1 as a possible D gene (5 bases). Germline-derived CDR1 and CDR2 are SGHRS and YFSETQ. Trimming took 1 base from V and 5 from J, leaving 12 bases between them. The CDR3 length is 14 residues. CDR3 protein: CASSLLGEGETQYF. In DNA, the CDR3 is TGCGCCAGCAGCTTGTTAGGGGAAGGTGAGACCCAGTACTTC.

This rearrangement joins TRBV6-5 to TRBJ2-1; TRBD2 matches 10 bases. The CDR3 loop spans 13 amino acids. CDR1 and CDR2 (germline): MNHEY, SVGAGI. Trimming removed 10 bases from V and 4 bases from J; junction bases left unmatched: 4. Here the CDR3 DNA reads TGTGCCACCATAGCGGGGGGATACAATGAGCAGTTCTTC. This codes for CATIAGGYNEQFF.

CDR3 nucleotide sequence: TGTGCCAGCAGCTTAATAAAGGCGGGAGGGCCTAAGAATGAGCAGTTCTTC. It translates to CASSLIKAGGPKNEQFF. The chain is built from TRBV7-2 and TRBJ2-1; 9 nucleotides align to TRBD2. In germline, CDR1 is SGHTA, CDR2 FQGNSA. V shed 2 bases, J shed 7 bases, and the junction held 12 bases outside the gene matches. The CDR3 sequence is 17 residues long.

The CDR3 loop reads CARSGTSGGTDTQYF. The CDR3 nucleotides are TGTGCCAGAAGCGGCACTAGCGGGGGCACAGATACGCAGTATTTT. The chain carries TRBV5-3 and TRBJ2-3, with 10 bases fitting TRBD2. TRBV5-3 is an ORF for which the function is uncertain. This CDR3 region has 15 residues. V shed 4 bases, J shed 1 base, and the junction held 3 bases outside the gene matches.

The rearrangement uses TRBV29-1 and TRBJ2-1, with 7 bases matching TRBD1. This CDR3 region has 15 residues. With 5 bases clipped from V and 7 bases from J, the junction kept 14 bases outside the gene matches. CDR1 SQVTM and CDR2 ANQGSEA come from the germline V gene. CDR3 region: CSVPLRRQGGNEQFF. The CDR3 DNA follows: TGCAGCGTTCCCCTCCGGCGACAGGGCGGGAATGAGCAGTTCTTC.

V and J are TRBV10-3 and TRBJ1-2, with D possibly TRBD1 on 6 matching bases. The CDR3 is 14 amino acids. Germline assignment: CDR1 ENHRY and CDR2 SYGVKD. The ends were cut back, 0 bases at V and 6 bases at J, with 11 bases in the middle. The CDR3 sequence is CAISESGHINGYTF. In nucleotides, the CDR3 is TGTGCCATCAGTGAGTCGGGACACATTAATGGCTACACCTTC.

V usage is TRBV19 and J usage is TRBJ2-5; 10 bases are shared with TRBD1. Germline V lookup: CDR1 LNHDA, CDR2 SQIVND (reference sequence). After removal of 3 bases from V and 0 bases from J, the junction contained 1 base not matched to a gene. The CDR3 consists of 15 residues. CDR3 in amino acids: CASSIGTGDQETQYF. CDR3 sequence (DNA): TGTGCCAGTAGTATTGGGACAGGGGACCAAGAGACCCAGTACTTC.

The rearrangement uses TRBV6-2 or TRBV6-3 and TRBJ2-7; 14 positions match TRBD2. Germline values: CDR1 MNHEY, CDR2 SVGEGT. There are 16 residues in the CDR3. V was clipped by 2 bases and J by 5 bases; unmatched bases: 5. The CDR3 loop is CASSYLRLAGGDEQYF. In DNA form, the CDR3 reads TGTGCCAGCAGTTACCTCCGACTAGCGGGAGGGGACGAGCAGTACTTC.

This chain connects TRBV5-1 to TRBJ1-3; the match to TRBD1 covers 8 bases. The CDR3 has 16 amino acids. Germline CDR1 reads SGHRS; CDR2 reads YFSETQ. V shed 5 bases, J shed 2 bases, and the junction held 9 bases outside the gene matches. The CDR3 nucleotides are TGCGCCAGCAGGGAGACAGGGGCCCGCGCTGGAAACACCATATATTTT. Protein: CASRETGARAGNTIYF.

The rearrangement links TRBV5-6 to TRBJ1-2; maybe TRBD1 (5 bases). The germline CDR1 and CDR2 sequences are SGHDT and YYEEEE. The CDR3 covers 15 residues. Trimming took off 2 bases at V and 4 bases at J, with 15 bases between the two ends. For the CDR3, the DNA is TGTGCCAGCAGCTTCGCCCGGACACCTCGCTATGGCTACACCTTC. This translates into CASSFARTPRYGYTF.

As DNA, the CDR3 is TGTGCCAGCAGTTTATTCAGGGGCGAAAAACTGTTTTTT. Protein sequence: CASSLFRGEKLFF. The V call is TRBV12-3 or TRBV12-4, the J call TRBJ1-4, with D possibly TRBD1 on 6 matching bases. This CDR3 is built from 13 residues. Trimming pared 2 bases from V and 8 bases from J, leaving 9 bases between.

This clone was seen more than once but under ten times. The CDR3 is CASSFDGGGYSEAFF. DNA of the CDR3: TGCGCCAGCAGCTTTGATGGAGGGGGCTATTCTGAAGCTTTCTTT. V usage is TRBV5-1 and J usage is TRBJ1-1, with 7 bases that match TRBD1. CDR3 length: 15 residues. The ends lost 2 bases at V and 6 bases at J; junction bases unmatched: 10. Germline CDR1 and CDR2: SGHRS and YFSETQ.

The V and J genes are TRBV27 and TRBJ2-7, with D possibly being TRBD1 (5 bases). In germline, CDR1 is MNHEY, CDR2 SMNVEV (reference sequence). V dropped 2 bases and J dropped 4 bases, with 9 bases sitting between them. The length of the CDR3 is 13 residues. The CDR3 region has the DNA TGTGCCAGCAGTTTAAGGGGTGGGTACGAGCAGTACGTC. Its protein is CASSLRGGYEQYV.

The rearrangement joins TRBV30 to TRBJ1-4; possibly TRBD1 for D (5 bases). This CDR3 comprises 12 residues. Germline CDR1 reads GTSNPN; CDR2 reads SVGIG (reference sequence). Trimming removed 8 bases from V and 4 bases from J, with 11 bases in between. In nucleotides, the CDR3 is TGTGCCGGAGACAGTTTTAATGAAAAACTGTTTTTT. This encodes CAGDSFNEKLFF.

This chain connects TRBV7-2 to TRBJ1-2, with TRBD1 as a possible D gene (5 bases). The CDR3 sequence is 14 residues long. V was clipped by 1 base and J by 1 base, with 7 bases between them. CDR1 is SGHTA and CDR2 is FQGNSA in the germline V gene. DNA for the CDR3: TGTGCCAGCAGCTTAGGGCAGGGTAACTATGGCTACACCTTC. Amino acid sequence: CASSLGQGNYGYTF.

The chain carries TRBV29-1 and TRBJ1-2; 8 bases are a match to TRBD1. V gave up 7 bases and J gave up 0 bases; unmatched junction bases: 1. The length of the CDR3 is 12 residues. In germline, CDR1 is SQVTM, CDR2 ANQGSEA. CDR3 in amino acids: CSAGQANYGYTF. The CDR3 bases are TGCAGCGCGGGACAGGCTAACTATGGCTACACCTTC.

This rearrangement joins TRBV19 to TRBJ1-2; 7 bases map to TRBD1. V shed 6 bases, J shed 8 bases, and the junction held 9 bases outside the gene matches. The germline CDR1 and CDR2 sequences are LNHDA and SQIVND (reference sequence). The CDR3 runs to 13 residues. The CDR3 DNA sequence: TGTGCCAGTAGCCTTGACAGGGACGACGGCTACACCTTC. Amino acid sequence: CASSLDRDDGYTF. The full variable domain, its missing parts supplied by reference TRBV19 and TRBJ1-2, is DGGITQSPKYLFRKEGQNVTLSCEQNLNHDAMYWYRQDPGQGLRLIYYSQIVNDFQKGDIAEGYSVSREKKESFPLTVTSAQKNPTAFYLCASSLDRDDGYTFGSGTRLTVV.

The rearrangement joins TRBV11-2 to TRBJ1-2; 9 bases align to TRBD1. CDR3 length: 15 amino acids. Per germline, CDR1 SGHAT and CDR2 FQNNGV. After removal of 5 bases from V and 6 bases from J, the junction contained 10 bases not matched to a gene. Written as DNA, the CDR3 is TGTGCCAGCAGCAACCGGGACAGGGTGAAGGATGGCTACACCTTC. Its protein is CASSNRDRVKDGYTF.

CDR3 DNA sequence: TGTGCCAGCACCCACCGTGGACTGGCGGATACGCAGTATTTT. Residues: CASTHRGLADTQYF. V gene TRBV3-1 (or the pseudogene TRBV3-2) combines with J gene TRBJ2-3; TRBD2 might be the D (5 bases). The V end lost 7 bases, the J end lost 6 bases, and 17 bases lay between the germline ends. The CDR3 consists of 14 residues. Per germline, CDR1 LGHDT and CDR2 YNNKEL (reference sequence).

DNA for the CDR3: TGTGCCAGCAGAGCCTCCGGGACAGGGGGTCAGCCCCAGCATTTT. Amino acids: CASRASGTGGQPQHF. The chain carries TRBV6-5 and TRBJ1-5; 11 bases map to TRBD1. V trimming: 6 bases; J trimming: 6 bases; junction bases outside the gene matches: 7. The V gene's germline CDR1 is MNHEY and CDR2 SVGAGI. The CDR3 is 15 amino acids.

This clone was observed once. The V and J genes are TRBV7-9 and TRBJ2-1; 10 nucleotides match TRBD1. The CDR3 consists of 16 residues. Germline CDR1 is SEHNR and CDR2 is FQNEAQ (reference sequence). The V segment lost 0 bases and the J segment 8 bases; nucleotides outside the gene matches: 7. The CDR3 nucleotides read TGTGCCAGCAGCTTAGCGCGGACAGGGGGGATCGATGAGCAGTTCTTC. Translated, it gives CASSLARTGGIDEQFF.

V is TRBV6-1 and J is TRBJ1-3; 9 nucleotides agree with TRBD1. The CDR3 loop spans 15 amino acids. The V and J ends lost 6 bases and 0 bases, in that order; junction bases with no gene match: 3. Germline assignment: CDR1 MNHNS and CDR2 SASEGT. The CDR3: CASSLQGASGNTIYF. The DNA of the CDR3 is TGTGCCAGCAGCCTACAGGGGGCCTCTGGAAACACCATATATTTT.

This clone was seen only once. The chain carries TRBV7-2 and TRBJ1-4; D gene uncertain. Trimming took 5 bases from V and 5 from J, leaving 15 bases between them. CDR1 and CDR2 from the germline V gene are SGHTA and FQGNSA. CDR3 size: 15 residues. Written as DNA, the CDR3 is TGTGCCAGCAGCCTTAGAGGCTCTCGGAATGAAAAACTGTTTTTT. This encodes CASSLRGSRNEKLFF.

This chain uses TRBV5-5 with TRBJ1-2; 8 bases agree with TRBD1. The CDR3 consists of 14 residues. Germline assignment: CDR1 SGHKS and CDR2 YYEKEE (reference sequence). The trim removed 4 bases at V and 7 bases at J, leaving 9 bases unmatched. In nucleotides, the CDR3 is TGTGCCAGCAGCGGCACTCAGGGGGCATTTGGCTACACCTTC. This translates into CASSGTQGAFGYTF.